This TCR beta chain emerged from a study of T-cell memory formation after mild COVID-19. Each CDR3 protein gets one entry after TCRdb re-called the 5' RACE reads with MiXCR. Of roughly 300,000 distinct CDR3 sequences listed, roughly 8.2% were seen once; the top ten hold 22%. This TCR derives from a man aged 18 to 30 who had mild COVID-19 (a few samples of this study predate the infection). Cell type and time point are not known. Source material: PBMCs or a T cell subset sorted from them (not recorded which).

CDR3 in amino acids: CAWSSGSTEAFF. CDR3 bases: TGTGCCTGGAGTAGCGGGTCGACTGAAGCTTTCTTT. The chain has TRBV30 and TRBJ1-1; no definite D call. The germline V and J ends were trimmed by 2 bases and 5 bases, with 9 bases remaining between them. Germline V lookup: CDR1 GTSNPN, CDR2 SVGIG (reference sequence). This CDR3 is 12 amino acids long.